Listed here is a single TCR beta chain. No cognate antigen has been identified for it. Per-base qualities were not stored, and no clone one base away is much larger. The data were obtained in a study of type 1 regulatory T cells (dated by TCRdb to the early 2020s). As for the study more broadly: An in vitro protocol by which a Tr1-enriched, alloantigen-specific CD4 T cell product named T-allo10 was generated was characterized in the study. T-allo10 was under clinical evaluation in patients with hematological malignancies receiving allogeneic hematopoietic stem cell transplantation.

Sequenced on an Illumina MiSeq. TCRdb applied fastp at Q25 and MiXCR to the public reads, then kept only in-frame beta chains. Identical CDR3 protein sequences are pooled into one entry, listed with their most common genes and DNA. The sample table holds some 71,000 distinct CDR3 sequences, of which around 21% were seen once. The top ten constitute less than 10% of the sample. Summary of the overall study and its limitations: Compared with non-Tr1 cells, Tr1 cells had a narrower TCR repertoire, and the study took this difference to reflect clonal expansion driven by alloantigen.

V is reduced by 7 bases and J by 1 base, leaving a spacing of 13 bases between them. The CDR3 spans 13 residues, from the cysteine through the phenylalanine. Of the read, only the CDR3 DNA is kept; its 39 bases are in frame from base 1. Via the germline V gene, CDR1 is SQVTM and CDR2 ANQGSEA. The source of this sequence is a human donor in good health. Sequenced sample: cultured type 1 regulatory T (Tr1) cells, either the whole culture or a sorted fraction (not recorded which). Taken with the paper, the label for cell subset or site translates to: type 1 regulatory T cells sorted from the T-allo10 product. The chain was built from TRBV29-1 and TRBJ1-1, with no D gene named confidently. The CDR3 protein sequence reads: CSALPGPNTEAFF. The nucleotide sequence reads as follows: TGCAGCGCCCTCCCGGGCCCGAACACTGAAGCTTTCTTT. Full variable domain (CDR3 extended with the reference TRBV29-1 and TRBJ1-1 proteins): SAVISQKPSRDICQRGTSLTIQCQVDSQVTMMFWYRQQPGQSLTLIATANQGSEATYESGFVIDKFPISRPNLTFSTLTVSNMSPEDSSIYLCSALPGPNTEAFFGQGTRLTVV.